Presented here are 16 T cell receptor beta chains from one specimen sequenced in a study of blood T cell repertoires in COVID-19. Method: immunoSEQ multiplex PCR; TCRdb's copy keeps in-frame clones and lacks some. The sample lists 240,000 or so clones; 85% to 90% were seen once. Source material: PBMCs or T cells enriched from blood (not recorded which). Every receptor here comes from a man in his fifties who had been exposed to COVID-19.

The rearrangement uses TRBV7-9 and TRBJ2-1, with 8 bases lining up with TRBD1. CDR1 and CDR2 from the germline V gene are SEHNR and FQNEAQ (reference sequence). This CDR3 spans 16 amino acids. V lost 5 bases and J lost 3; bases outside the gene matches: 9. For the CDR3, the DNA is TGTGCCAGCAGCCCCCGGGCAGGGGGCGACTACAATGAGCAGTTCTTC. This gives the protein CASSPRAGGDYNEQFF.

This clone was seen only once. The CDR3 loop is CVSRDRGNTIYF. Written as DNA, the CDR3 is TGTGTGTCCCGGGACAGGGGAAACACCATATATTTT. The V and J genes are TRBV28 and TRBJ1-3; 8 nucleotides line up with TRBD1. The CDR3 is made up of 12 amino acids. CDR1 and CDR2 (germline): MDHEN, SYDVKM.

J is TRBJ1-2 and V is TRBV6-1; possibly TRBD1 for D (5 bases). V was shortened by 3 bases and J by 3 bases, with 11 bases between the two germline ends. This CDR3 comprises 14 residues. CDR1 is MNHNS and CDR2 is SASEGT in the germline V gene. CDR3 loop: CASSEGGFDYGYTF. The CDR3 nucleotides read TGTGCCAGCAGTGAGGGGGGATTCGACTATGGCTACACCTTC.

The genes are TRBV6-5 and TRBJ2-5; 7 nucleotides agree with TRBD2. Germline V CDR1 and CDR2: MNHEY, SVGAGI. V gave up 1 base and J gave up 5 bases; unmatched junction bases: 7. The CDR3 has 15 residues. CDR3 residues: CASSYWGLRSETQYF. DNA of the CDR3: TGTGCCAGCAGTTACTGGGGACTACGTTCGGAGACCCAGTACTTC.

This clone was seen only a few times. This sequence joins TRBV6-6 and TRBJ2-2, with 11 bases matching TRBD2. CDR1 and CDR2 (germline): MNHNY, SVGAGI (reference sequence). V trimming: 10 bases; J trimming: 4 bases; junction bases outside the gene matches: 11. There are 16 residues in the CDR3. CDR3 in DNA: TGTGCCACCCAGGGGAATAGCGGGGGGGGCACCGGGGAGCTGTTTTTT. This codes for CATQGNSGGGTGELFF.

J is TRBJ1-6 and V is TRBV19, with 8 bases aligning to TRBD1. CDR1 LNHDA and CDR2 SQIVND come from the germline V gene (reference sequence). The V segment lost 5 bases and the J segment 4 bases; nucleotides outside the gene matches: 10. This CDR3 spans 17 amino acids. The DNA for the CDR3 is TGTGCCAGTAGTCAGAAGGACAGGGTGATATATAATTCACCCCTCCACTTT. Translation gives CASSQKDRVIYNSPLHF.

V and J are TRBV21-1 and TRBJ2-3; the table's D call, TRBD2, has no DNA check behind it. TRBV21-1 is a listed pseudogene. This CDR3 region has 17 residues. CDR3 nucleotides: TGTGCCAGCAGCCACGCTCTTCGTAGCGGGAACACAGATACGCAGTATTTT. Its protein is CASSHALRSGNTDTQYF.

This chain uses TRBV7-8 with TRBJ1-2, with D hard to call. Germline loops: CDR1 SGHVS, CDR2 FQNEAQ. The CDR3 has 17 amino acids. Trimming cost V 0 bases and J 2 bases, with 16 bases left between them. CDR3 sequence: CASSLASADGPNYGYTF. Here the CDR3 DNA reads TGTGCCAGCAGCTTAGCATCAGCGGACGGACCAAACTATGGCTACACCTTC. The full variable domain, with the rest looked up from reference TRBV7-8 and TRBJ1-2, is GAGVSQSPRYKVAKRGQDVALRCDPISGHVSLFWYQQALGQGPEFLTYFQNEAQLDKSGLPSDRFFAERPEGSVSTLKIQRTQQEDSAVYLCASSLASADGPNYGYTFGSGTRLTVV.

The rearrangement joins TRBV18 to TRBJ2-2; maybe TRBD2 (5 bases). Germline CDR1 is KGHSH and CDR2 is LQKENI. The CDR3 runs 13 residues. V lost 5 bases and J lost 3, with 7 bases in between. DNA of the CDR3: TGTGCCAGCTCAGGACTTTACACCGGGGAGCTGTTTTTT. Its protein is CASSGLYTGELFF.

The CDR3 region has the DNA TGTGCCAGCAGTGACCAGGGGAGGGACTACGAGCAGTACTTC. Protein sequence: CASSDQGRDYEQYF. This rearrangement joins TRBV2 to TRBJ2-7; D is perhaps TRBD2 (7 bases). V shed 3 bases and J shed 3 bases, with 12 bases lying between them. This CDR3 contains 14 residues. CDR1 and CDR2 (germline): SNHLY, FYNNEI.

The rearrangement joins TRBV28 to TRBJ1-1; a weak D match, TRBD1 (5 bases). CDR1 MDHEN and CDR2 SYDVKM come from the germline V gene. The V end was cut by 5 bases, the J end by 1 base, with 11 bases between. The CDR3 totals 14 residues. Written as DNA, the CDR3 is TGTGCCAGCAGTCCCCCCGGGGGGAACACTGAAGCTTTCTTT. It encodes CASSPPGGNTEAFF.

V is TRBV2 and J is TRBJ1-1; D ambiguous. The germline V gene encodes CDR1 SNHLY and CDR2 FYNNEI. The CDR3 is 13 amino acids. V shed 7 bases and J shed 0 bases, with 9 bases lying between them. CDR3 nucleotides: TGTGCCAGCACGGCAGCGATGAACACTGAAGCTTTCTTT. It encodes CASTAAMNTEAFF.

CDR3 coding DNA: TGTGCCAGCAGCCTAGACAGGGAGGAGTACTTC. Its protein is CASSLDREEYF. The V and J genes are TRBV28 and TRBJ2-4, with a tentative D call TRBD1 (7 bases). V gave up 6 bases and J gave up 14 bases, with 14 bases separating them. The germline gives CDR1 MDHEN, CDR2 SYDVKM. The length of the CDR3 is 11 residues. Full variable domain (outside the CDR3, taken from reference TRBV28 and TRBJ2-4): DVKVTQSSRYLVKRTGEKVFLECVQDMDHENMFWYRQDPGLGLRLIYFSYDVKMKEKGDIPEGYSVSREKKERFSLILESASTNQTSMYLCASSLDREEYFGAGTRLSVL.

The V call is TRBV3-1 (or the pseudogene TRBV3-2), the J call TRBJ2-1; 11 nucleotides line up with TRBD2. The CDR3 loop spans 19 amino acids. Germline lookup yields CDR1 LGHDT and CDR2 YNNKEL (reference sequence). The trim removed 1 base at V and 0 bases at J, leaving 8 bases unmatched. CDR3: CASSQVGTSGGSSYNEQFF. CDR3 nucleotide sequence: TGTGCCAGCAGCCAAGTTGGGACTAGCGGAGGAAGCTCCTACAATGAGCAGTTCTTC.

V is TRBV5-4 and J is TRBJ2-1; possibly TRBD2 for D (5 bases). The CDR3 totals 15 residues. With 4 bases removed from V and 0 bases from J, the gap between germline ends came to 11 bases. Germline V lookup: CDR1 SGHNT, CDR2 YYREEE (reference sequence). The DNA of the CDR3 is TGTGCCAGCAGCCCGGATCGGGGCTCCTACAATGAGCAGTTCTTC. This encodes CASSPDRGSYNEQFF.

The V and J genes are TRBV27 and TRBJ1-2; the D gene is possibly TRBD1 (5 bases). The V end was cut by 6 bases, the J end by 1 base, with 21 bases between. The CDR3 sequence is 17 residues long. The germline V gene has CDR1 MNHEY and CDR2 SMNVEV (reference sequence). In DNA, the CDR3 is TGTGCCAGCAGCTTCAACCGGGACTCCGCTTATAACTATGGCTACACCTTC. Translation: CASSFNRDSAYNYGYTF.